The 6 T cell receptor beta chains listed next were all sequenced from one sample in a study of naive and memory T cell subsets. Study observations and caveats: Especially in CD8 cells, naive repertoires contained a few larger clonotypes, possibly CD45RA-re-expressing memory cells.

Both TRBC1 and TRBC2 were covered by a beta constant-region primer of two equimolar oligonucleotides. Four rounds of PCR amplified the ligated cDNA using nested alpha and beta constant-region primers plus SP2. TCRdb fed the UMI-ligation and nested PCR reads into MiXCR, producing one record per CDR3 protein. Among over 110,000 distinct CDR3 sequences listed, approximately 20% were seen once. What these receptors recognize is not known. The sample consisted of naive CD8+ T cells from blood. All receptors come from a human donor in good health.

This clonotype has only a few counts. The chain employs TRBV7-9 and TRBJ2-3; 12 positions match TRBD2. V was clipped by 5 bases and J by 5 bases; unmatched bases: 8. From germline, CDR1 is SEHNR and CDR2 FQNEAQ (reference sequence). The CDR3 is made up of 16 amino acids. The CDR3 region has the DNA TGTGCCAGCAGCGACGGACTAGCGGGACTGGTAGATACGCAGTATTTT. It codes for CASSDGLAGLVDTQYF.

This chain uses TRBV19 with TRBJ2-1; 9 bases map to TRBD2. V lost 10 bases, J lost 5 bases, and 9 bases stayed unmatched. CDR3 length: 14 amino acids. Germline CDR1 reads LNHDA; CDR2 reads SQIVND (reference sequence). The CDR3 nucleotides are TGTGCCACCGCAGCGGGAGGAGTCAACAATGAGCAGTTCTTC. It codes for CATAAGGVNNEQFF.

This clonotype appeared a few times. J is TRBJ2-7 and V is TRBV28; possibly TRBD1 for D (5 bases). The germline V gene encodes CDR1 MDHEN and CDR2 SYDVKM. The CDR3 is 14 amino acids. The V end lost 7 bases, the J end lost 2 bases, and 15 bases lay between the germline ends. Here the CDR3 DNA reads TGTGCCAGCACCAGACAGTACCTCACCTACGAGCAGTACTTC. This encodes CASTRQYLTYEQYF.

This clonotype was observed many times. This chain connects TRBV28 to TRBJ2-1, with D unresolved. CDR3 length equals 11 residues. V was shortened by 6 bases and J by 9 bases, with 9 bases between the two germline ends. Germline lookup yields CDR1 MDHEN and CDR2 SYDVKM. The CDR3 DNA sequence: TGTGCCAGCAGCACAGAGGCTGAGCAGTTCTTC. Amino acids: CASSTEAEQFF.

This clonotype was counted a few times. The chain recombines TRBV15 with TRBJ2-7; 7 bases align to TRBD1. V lost 0 bases, J lost 3 bases, and 5 bases stayed unmatched. The CDR3 is 15 residues long. Germline assignment: CDR1 LNHNV and CDR2 YYDKDF (reference sequence). CDR3 amino acids: CATSREPGQLYEQYF. CDR3 in DNA: TGTGCCACCAGCAGAGAACCGGGACAGCTCTACGAGCAGTACTTC.

The chain has TRBV10-3 and TRBJ2-7, with unresolved D. CDR3 length equals 12 residues. From germline, CDR1 is ENHRY and CDR2 SYGVKD. Trimming took off 4 bases at V and 5 bases at J, with 9 bases between the two ends. CDR3 coding DNA: TGTGCCATCAGTGCAACGCCAGACGAGCAGTACTTC. This translates into CAISATPDEQYF.